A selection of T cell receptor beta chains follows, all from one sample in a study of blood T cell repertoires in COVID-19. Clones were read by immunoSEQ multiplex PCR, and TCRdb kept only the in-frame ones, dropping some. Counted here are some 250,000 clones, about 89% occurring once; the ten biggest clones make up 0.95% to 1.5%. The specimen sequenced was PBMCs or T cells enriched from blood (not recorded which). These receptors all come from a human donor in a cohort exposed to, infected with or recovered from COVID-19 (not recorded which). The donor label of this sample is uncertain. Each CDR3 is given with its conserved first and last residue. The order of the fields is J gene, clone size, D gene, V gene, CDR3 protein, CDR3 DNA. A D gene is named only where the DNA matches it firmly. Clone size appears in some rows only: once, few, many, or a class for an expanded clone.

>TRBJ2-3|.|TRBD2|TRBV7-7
CASSLQRGGGTQYF
TGTGCCAGCAGCTTACAGCGGGGGGGAGGGACGCAGTATTTT
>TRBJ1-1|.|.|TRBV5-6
CASSLGGEDTEAFF
TGTGCCAGCAGCTTGGGAGGGGAGGACACTGAAGCTTTCTTT
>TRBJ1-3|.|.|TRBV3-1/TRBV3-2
CASSQDQGTGNTIYF
TGTGCCAGCAGCCAAGATCAGGGGACTGGAAACACCATATATTTT
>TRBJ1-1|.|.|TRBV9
CASSASALTQGEAFF
TGTGCCAGCAGCGCATCAGCCCTGACCCAGGGAGAAGCTTTCTTT
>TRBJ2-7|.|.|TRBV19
CASRSRDYEQYF
TGTGCCAGTAGAAGCAGGGATTACGAGCAGTACTTC
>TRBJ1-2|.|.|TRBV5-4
CASRTSGAHGYTF
TGTGCCAGCAGGACGAGTGGGGCGCATGGCTACACCTTC
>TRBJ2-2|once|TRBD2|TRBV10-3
CAISESPPGLLTGELFF
TGTGCCATCAGTGAGTCTCCCCCGGGACTACTCACCGGGGAGCTGTTTTTT
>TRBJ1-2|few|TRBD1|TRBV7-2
CASSLTGERNGYTF
TGTGCCAGCAGCTTGACAGGGGAAAGAAATGGCTACACCTTC
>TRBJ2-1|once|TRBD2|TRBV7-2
CASSLHPSTGTREQFF
TGTGCCAGCAGCTTGCATCCTTCAACAGGGACTAGGGAGCAGTTCTTC
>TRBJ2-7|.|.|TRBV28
CATLGGPSYEQYF
TGTGCCACCCTAGGGGGTCCGTCCTACGAGCAGTACTTC
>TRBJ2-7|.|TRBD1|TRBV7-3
CASSSYTGGEQYF
TGTGCCAGCAGCTCATACACAGGGGGCGAGCAGTACTTC
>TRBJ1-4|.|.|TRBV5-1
CASSLDSGRREKLFF
TGCGCCAGCAGCTTGGATTCGGGTCGGCGTGAAAAACTGTTTTTT
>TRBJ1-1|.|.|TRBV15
CATSRGSLMNTEAFF
TGTGCCACCAGCAGAGGAAGCCTAATGAACACTGAAGCTTTCTTT
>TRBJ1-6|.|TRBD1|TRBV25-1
CASSNGDRGHSPLHF
TGTGCCAGCAGTAACGGGGACAGGGGACATTCACCCCTCCACTTT
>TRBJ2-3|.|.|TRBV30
CACIVKNTDTQYF
TGTGCCTGCATAGTGAAAAACACAGATACGCAGTATTTT
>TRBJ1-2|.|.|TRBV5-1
CASSLGQANYGYTF
TGCGCCAGCAGCTTGGGGCAGGCAAACTATGGCTACACCTTC
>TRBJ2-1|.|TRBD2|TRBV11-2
CASSLAAQRGENNEQFF
TGTGCCAGCAGCCTTGCGGCTCAGCGGGGGGAAAACAATGAGCAGTTCTTC
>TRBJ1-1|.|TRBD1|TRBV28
CASTALDRAEAFF
TGTGCCAGCACAGCCCTGGACAGGGCTGAAGCTTTCTTT
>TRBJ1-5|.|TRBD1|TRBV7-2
CASSLVGGQGREKPQHF
TGTGCCAGCAGCTTAGTCGGTGGACAGGGGAGGGAGAAGCCCCAGCATTTT
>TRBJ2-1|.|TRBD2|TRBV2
CASSVLTSGGNEQFF
TGTGCCAGCAGTGTGCTCACTAGCGGGGGGAATGAGCAGTTCTTC
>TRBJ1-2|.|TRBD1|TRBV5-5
CASSLATGGRDGYTF
TGTGCCAGCAGCTTGGCAACAGGGGGTCGGGATGGCTACACCTTC
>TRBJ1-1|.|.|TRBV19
CASSRSEVVNTEAFF
TGTGCCAGTAGTAGGTCAGAGGTTGTGAACACTGAAGCTTTCTTT
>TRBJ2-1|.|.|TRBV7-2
CASGRNNEQFF
TGTGCCAGCGGGAGGAACAATGAGCAGTTCTTC
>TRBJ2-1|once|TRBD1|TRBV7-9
CASSMTGPEQFF
TGTGCCAGCAGCATGACAGGGCCCGAGCAGTTCTTC
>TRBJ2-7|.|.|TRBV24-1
CATIHREGYEQYF
TGTGCTACAATTCACAGGGAGGGCTACGAGCAGTACTTC
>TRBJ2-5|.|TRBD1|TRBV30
CAWGQGETQYF
TGTGCCTGGGGACAGGGTGAGACCCAGTACTTC
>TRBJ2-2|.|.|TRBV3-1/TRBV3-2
CASSQKMRLGGRGTGELFF
TGTGCCAGCAGCCAAAAAATGAGACTGGGGGGTAGGGGCACCGGGGAGCTGTTTTTT
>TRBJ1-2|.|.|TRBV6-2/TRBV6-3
CASSSESRTASAF
TGTGCCAGCAGTTCAGAGTCCCGGACAGCATCGGCCTTC
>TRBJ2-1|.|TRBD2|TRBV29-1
CSVEVGLAGNEQFF
TGCAGCGTTGAAGTAGGACTAGCCGGGAATGAGCAGTTCTTC
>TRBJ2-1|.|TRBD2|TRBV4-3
CASSHGTSGVNEQFF
TGCGCCAGCAGCCACGGGACTAGCGGGGTCAATGAGCAGTTCTTC
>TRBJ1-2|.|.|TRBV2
CASRQGSGYTF
TGTGCCAGCAGACAGGGATCTGGCTACACCTTC
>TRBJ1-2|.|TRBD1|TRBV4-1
CASSWSRDRSFNYGYTF
TGCGCCAGCAGCTGGAGCCGGGACAGGTCCTTTAACTATGGCTACACCTTC
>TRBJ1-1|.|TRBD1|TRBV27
CASSLGGTGGTEAFF
TGTGCCAGCAGTTTAGGGGGGACAGGGGGCACTGAAGCTTTCTTT
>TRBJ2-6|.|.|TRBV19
CASSMIGGTGANVLTF
TGTGCCAGTAGTATGATAGGCGGGACTGGGGCCAACGTCCTGACTTTC
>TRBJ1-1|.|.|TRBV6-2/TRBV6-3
CASSYRGKGLGDTEAFF
TGTGCCAGCAGTTACCGGGGGAAGGGCTTGGGGGACACTGAAGCTTTCTTT
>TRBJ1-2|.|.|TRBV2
CASSGQGGGYTF
TGTGCCAGCAGTGGCCAGGGCGGCGGCTACACCTTC
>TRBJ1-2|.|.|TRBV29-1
CSVWDTNYGYTF
TGCAGCGTTTGGGACACCAACTATGGCTACACCTTC
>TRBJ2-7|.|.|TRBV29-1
CSVGDGYEQYF
TGCAGCGTGGGAGACGGGTACGAGCAGTACTTC
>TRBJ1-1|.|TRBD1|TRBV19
CASVPGQLGNTEAFF
TGTGCCTCAGTCCCGGGACAGTTGGGGAACACTGAAGCTTTCTTT
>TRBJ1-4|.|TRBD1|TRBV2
CASNLQDREEKLFF
TGTGCCAGCAACTTGCAGGACAGGGAGGAAAAACTGTTTTTT
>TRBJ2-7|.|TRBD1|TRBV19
CASSMTGETYEQYF
TGTGCCAGTAGTATGACAGGGGAAACCTACGAGCAGTACTTC
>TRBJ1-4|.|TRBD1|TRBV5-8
CASRAGTGGIEEKLFF
TGTGCCAGCAGGGCCGGGACAGGGGGCATTGAGGAAAAACTGTTTTTT
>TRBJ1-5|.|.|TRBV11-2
CASSFGGGGGQPQHF
TGTGCCAGCAGCTTTGGGGGCGGTGGGGGTCAGCCCCAGCATTTT